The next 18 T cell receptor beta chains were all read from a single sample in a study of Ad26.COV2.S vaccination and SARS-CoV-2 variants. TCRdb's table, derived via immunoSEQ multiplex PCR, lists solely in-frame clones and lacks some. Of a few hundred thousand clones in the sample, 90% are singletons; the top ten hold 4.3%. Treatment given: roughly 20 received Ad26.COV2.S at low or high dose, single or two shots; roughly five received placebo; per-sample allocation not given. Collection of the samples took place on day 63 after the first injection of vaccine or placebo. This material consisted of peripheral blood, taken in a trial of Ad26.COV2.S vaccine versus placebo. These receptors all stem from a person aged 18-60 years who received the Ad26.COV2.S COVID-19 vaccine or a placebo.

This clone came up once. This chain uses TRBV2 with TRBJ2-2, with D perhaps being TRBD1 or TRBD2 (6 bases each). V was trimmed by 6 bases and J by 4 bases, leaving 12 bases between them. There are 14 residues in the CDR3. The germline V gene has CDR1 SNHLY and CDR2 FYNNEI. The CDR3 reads CASRREGGTGELFF. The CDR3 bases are TGTGCCAGCAGAAGAGAGGGGGGCACCGGGGAGCTGTTTTTT.

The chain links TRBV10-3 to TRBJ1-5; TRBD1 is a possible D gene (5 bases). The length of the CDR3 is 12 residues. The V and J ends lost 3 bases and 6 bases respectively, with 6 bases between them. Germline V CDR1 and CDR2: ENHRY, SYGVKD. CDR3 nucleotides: TGTGCCATCAGTGATGGGGGTCAGCCCCAGCATTTT. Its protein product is CAISDGGQPQHF.

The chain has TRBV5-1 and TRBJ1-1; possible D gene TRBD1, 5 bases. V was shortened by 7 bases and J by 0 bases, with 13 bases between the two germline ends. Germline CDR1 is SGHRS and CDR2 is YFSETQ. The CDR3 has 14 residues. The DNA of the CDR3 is TGCGCCAGCCAAATGGGACGTTTGAACACTGAAGCTTTCTTT. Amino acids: CASQMGRLNTEAFF. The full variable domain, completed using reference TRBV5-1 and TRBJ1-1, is KAGVTQTPRYLIKTRGQQVTLSCSPISGHRSVSWYQQTPGQGLQFLFEYFSETQRNKGNFPGRFSGRQFSNSRSEMNVSTLELGDSALYLCASQMGRLNTEAFFGQGTRLTVV.

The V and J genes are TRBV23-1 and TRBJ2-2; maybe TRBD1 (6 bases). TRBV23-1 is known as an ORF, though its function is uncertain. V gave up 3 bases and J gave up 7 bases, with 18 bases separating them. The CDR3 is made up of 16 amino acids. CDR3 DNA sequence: TGCGCCAGCAGTCAGAAAGAGGGCAGGGGTGACGGGGAGCTGTTTTTT. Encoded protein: CASSQKEGRGDGELFF.

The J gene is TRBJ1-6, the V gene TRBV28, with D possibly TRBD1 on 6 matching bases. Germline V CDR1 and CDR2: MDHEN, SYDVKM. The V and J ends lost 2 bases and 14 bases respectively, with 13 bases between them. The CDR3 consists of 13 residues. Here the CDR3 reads CASSLSRQGTLHF. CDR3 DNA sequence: TGTGCCAGCAGTTTAAGCCGGCAGGGGACCCTCCACTTT.

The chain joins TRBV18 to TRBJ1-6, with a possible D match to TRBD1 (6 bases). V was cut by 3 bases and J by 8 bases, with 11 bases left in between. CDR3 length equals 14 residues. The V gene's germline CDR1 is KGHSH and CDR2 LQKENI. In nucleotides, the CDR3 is TGTGCCAGCTCACCCGACAGGTCTTATTCACCCCTCCACTTT. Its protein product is CASSPDRSYSPLHF.

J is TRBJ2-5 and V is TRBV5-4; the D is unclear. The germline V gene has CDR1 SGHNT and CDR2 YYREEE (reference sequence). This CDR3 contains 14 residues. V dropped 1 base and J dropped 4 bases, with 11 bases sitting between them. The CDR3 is CASSLIYSPETQYF. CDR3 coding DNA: TGTGCCAGCAGCTTGATTTATTCCCCAGAGACCCAGTACTTC.

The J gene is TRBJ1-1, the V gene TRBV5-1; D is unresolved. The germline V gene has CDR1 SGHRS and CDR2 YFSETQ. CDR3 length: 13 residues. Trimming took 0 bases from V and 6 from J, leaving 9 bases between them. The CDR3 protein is CASSLERPPEAFF. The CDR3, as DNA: TGCGCCAGCAGCTTGGAGCGTCCCCCTGAAGCTTTCTTT.

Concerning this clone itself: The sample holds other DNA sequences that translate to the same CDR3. CDR3 region: CASSLLDEQYF. CDR3 coding DNA: TGTGCCAGCAGTTTATTGGACGAGCAGTACTTC. This sequence joins TRBV28 and TRBJ2-7; D remains ambiguous. The germline CDR1 and CDR2 sequences are MDHEN and SYDVKM. This CDR3 has 11 residues. V lost 1 base, J lost 5 bases, and 3 bases lay in between. The whole variable domain, remainder taken from reference TRBV28 and TRBJ2-7, is DVKVTQSSRYLVKRTGEKVFLECVQDMDHENMFWYRQDPGLGLRLIYFSYDVKMKEKGDIPEGYSVSREKKERFSLILESASTNQTSMYLCASSLLDEQYFGPGTRLTVT.

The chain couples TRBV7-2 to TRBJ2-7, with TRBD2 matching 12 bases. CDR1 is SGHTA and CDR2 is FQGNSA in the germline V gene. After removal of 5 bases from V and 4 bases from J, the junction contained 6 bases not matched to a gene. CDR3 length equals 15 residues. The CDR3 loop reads CASSPGLAGWYEQYF. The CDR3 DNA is TGTGCCAGCAGCCCCGGACTAGCGGGATGGTACGAGCAGTACTTC.

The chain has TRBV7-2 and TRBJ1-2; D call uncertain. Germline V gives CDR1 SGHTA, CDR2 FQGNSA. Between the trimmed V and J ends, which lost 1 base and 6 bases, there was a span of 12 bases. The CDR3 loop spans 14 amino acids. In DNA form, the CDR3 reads TGTGCCAGCAGCTTAGGGGCCCTACGGGATGGCTACACCTTC. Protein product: CASSLGALRDGYTF.

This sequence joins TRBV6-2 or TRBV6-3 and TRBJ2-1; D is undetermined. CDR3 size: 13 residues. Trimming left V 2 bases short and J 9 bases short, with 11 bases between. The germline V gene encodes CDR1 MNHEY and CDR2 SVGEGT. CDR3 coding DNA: TGTGCCAGCAGTTACCCCGAACGGGCTGAGCAGTTCTTC. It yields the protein CASSYPERAEQFF.

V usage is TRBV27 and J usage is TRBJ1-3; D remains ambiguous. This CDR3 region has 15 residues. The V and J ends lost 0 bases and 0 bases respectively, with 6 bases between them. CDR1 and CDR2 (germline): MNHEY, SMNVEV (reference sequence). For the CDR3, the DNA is TGTGCCAGCAGTTTATCTTCCAACTCTGGAAACACCATATATTTT. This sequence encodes CASSLSSNSGNTIYF.

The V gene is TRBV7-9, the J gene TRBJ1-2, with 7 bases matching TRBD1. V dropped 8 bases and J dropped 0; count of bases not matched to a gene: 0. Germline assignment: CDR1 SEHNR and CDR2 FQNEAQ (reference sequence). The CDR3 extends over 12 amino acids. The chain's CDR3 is CASGTANYGYTF. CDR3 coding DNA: TGTGCCAGCGGGACAGCTAACTATGGCTACACCTTC.

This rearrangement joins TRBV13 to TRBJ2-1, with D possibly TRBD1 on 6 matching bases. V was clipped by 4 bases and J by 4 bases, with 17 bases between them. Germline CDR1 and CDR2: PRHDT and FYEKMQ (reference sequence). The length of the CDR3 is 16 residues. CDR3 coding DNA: TGTGCCAGCAGCTCGAGACAGGCCCCAAATTACAATGAGCAGTTCTTC. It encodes CASSSRQAPNYNEQFF. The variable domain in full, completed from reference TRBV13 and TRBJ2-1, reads AAGVIQSPRHLIKEKRETATLKCYPIPRHDTVYWYQQGPGQDPQFLISFYEKMQSDKGSIPDRFSAQQFSDYHSELNMSSLELGDSALYFCASSSRQAPNYNEQFFGPGTRLTVL.

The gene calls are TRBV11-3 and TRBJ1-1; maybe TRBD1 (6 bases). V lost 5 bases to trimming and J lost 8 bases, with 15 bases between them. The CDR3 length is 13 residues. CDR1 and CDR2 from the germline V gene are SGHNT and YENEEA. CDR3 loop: CASSRGDNVEAFF. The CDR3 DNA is TGTGCCAGCAGCCGAGGGGACAACGTAGAAGCTTTCTTT.

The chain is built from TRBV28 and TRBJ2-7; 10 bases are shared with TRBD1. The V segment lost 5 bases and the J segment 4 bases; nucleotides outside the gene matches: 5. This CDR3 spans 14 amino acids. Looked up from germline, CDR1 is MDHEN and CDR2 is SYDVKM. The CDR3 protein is CASSHPGQGYEQYF. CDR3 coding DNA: TGTGCCAGCAGTCACCCGGGACAGGGGTACGAGCAGTACTTC.

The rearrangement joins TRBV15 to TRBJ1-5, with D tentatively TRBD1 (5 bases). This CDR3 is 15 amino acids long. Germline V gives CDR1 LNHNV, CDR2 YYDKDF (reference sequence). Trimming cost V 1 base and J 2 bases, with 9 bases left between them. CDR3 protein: CATSRGGRGNQPQHF. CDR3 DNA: TGTGCCACCAGCAGAGGGGGCAGGGGCAATCAGCCCCAGCATTTT.